The 12 T cell receptor beta chains presented below share a single source sample, sequenced in a study of T cell repertoires in cytomegalovirus infection. MiXCR was run by TCRdb on the reads, yielding one entry per CDR3 protein. The table includes hundreds of thousands of distinct CDR3 sequences, 25% to 30% detected once. Their target antigens are unknown. Source: cultured PBMCs, taken from culture after CMV antigen stimulation. The receptors were gathered from a human donor in good health (CMV status not recorded). Some clones in this sample may be carry-over from other donors' samples.

This clonotype was seen ten or more times. This rearrangement joins TRBV6-1 to TRBJ2-7, with D maybe TRBD2 (5 bases). Between the trimmed V and J ends, which lost 5 bases and 6 bases, there was a span of 17 bases. CDR1 and CDR2 (germline): MNHNS, SASEGT. The CDR3 spans 14 residues. This CDR3 reads CASSSESARAEQYF. CDR3 bases: TGTGCCAGCAGTTCGGAGTCGGCGAGGGCCGAGCAGTACTTC.

This clonotype came up many times. The V call is TRBV20-1, the J call TRBJ2-5, with D uncertain. The V end was cut by 3 bases, the J end by 5 bases, with 13 bases between. CDR1 and CDR2 (germline): DFQATT, SNEGSKA (reference sequence). The CDR3 consists of 13 residues. CDR3 nucleotide sequence: TGCAGTGCTAGTCTAGACCTCGAGGAGACCCAGTACTTC. It specifies CSASLDLEETQYF.

The rearrangement uses TRBV2 and TRBJ1-4; tentatively, D is TRBD1 (5 bases). The germline CDR1 and CDR2 sequences are SNHLY and FYNNEI. V shed 2 bases and J shed 5 bases, with 12 bases lying between them. The CDR3 length is 15 residues. The CDR3, as DNA: TGTGCCAGCAGTGAAATAGGGGCGAGGAATGAAAAACTGTTTTTT. This gives the protein CASSEIGARNEKLFF.

This chain's CDR3 is CASSSSSGRHTGELFF. CDR3 bases: TGTGCCAGCAGTTCTAGTTCGGGGCGGCACACCGGGGAGCTGTTTTTT. This chain connects TRBV6-5 to TRBJ2-2; either TRBD1 or TRBD2 may supply D (5 bases each). The CDR3 consists of 16 residues. Between the trimmed V and J ends, which lost 4 bases and 3 bases, there was a span of 15 bases. The germline V gene encodes CDR1 MNHEY and CDR2 SVGAGI.

This clonotype was detected only a few times. For the CDR3, the DNA is TGTGCCATCAGTGATTCGGGGGGCACAGATACGCAGTATTTT. Its protein product is CAISDSGGTDTQYF. This rearrangement joins TRBV10-3 to TRBJ2-3; perhaps TRBD2 as D (6 bases). Germline V lookup: CDR1 ENHRY, CDR2 SYGVKD. CDR3 length: 14 amino acids. The V end was cut by 3 bases, the J end by 1 base, with 8 bases between.

The rearrangement links TRBV11-2 to TRBJ2-1; D remains ambiguous. This CDR3 is built from 20 residues. With 0 bases removed from V and 0 bases from J, the gap between germline ends came to 21 bases. Per the germline V gene, CDR1 is SGHAT and CDR2 is FQNNGV. The DNA of the CDR3 is TGTGCCAGCAGCTTAGAGTTCGCCACCTCGGCCCAAAGCTCCTACAATGAGCAGTTCTTC. Translating gives CASSLEFATSAQSSYNEQFF.

The J gene is TRBJ2-7, the V gene TRBV27; D is possibly TRBD2 (5 bases). V was trimmed by 6 bases and J by 1 base, leaving 19 bases between them. Germline V gene lookup returns CDR1 MNHEY and CDR2 SMNVEV (reference sequence). The CDR3 is made up of 16 amino acids. CDR3 sequence: CASRLAGGFVSYEQYF. CDR3 in DNA: TGTGCCAGCAGATTGGCTGGCGGGTTCGTGTCCTACGAGCAGTACTTC.

The V and J genes are TRBV5-6 and TRBJ1-5; a possible D gene is TRBD1 (5 bases). The CDR3 has 15 residues. The V gene lost 3 bases and the J gene lost 6 bases, with 16 bases spanning the gap. Looked up from germline, CDR1 is SGHDT and CDR2 is YYEEEE. CDR3 amino acids: CASSSQGFVSQPQHF. CDR3 in DNA: TGTGCCAGCAGCTCCCAGGGATTTGTTAGTCAGCCCCAGCATTTT.

The rearrangement joins TRBV3-1 to TRBJ1-1; the D gene is possibly TRBD1 (6 bases). The CDR3 contains 14 residues. V was trimmed by 1 base and J by 5 bases, leaving 11 bases between them. The germline V gene encodes CDR1 LGHDT and CDR2 YNNKEL (reference sequence). CDR3 loop: CASSQAQGGTEAFF. CDR3 sequence (DNA): TGTGCCAGCAGCCAAGCACAGGGTGGTACTGAAGCTTTCTTT.

V is TRBV7-6 and J is TRBJ2-3, with D perhaps TRBD1 or TRBD2 (5 bases each). The V and J ends lost 4 bases and 2 bases respectively, with 16 bases between them. Germline assignment: CDR1 SGHVS and CDR2 FNYEAQ. The CDR3 covers 16 residues. CDR3 amino acids: CASSSTGADHTDTQYF. The CDR3, as DNA: TGTGCCAGCAGCTCCACCGGGGCGGATCACACAGATACGCAGTATTTT.

The chain employs TRBV12-3 or TRBV12-4 and TRBJ1-3; the match to TRBD1 covers 7 bases. The CDR3 consists of 15 residues. V trimming: 6 bases; J trimming: 0 bases; junction bases outside the gene matches: 5. The CDR3 sequence is CASRRQGGSGNTIYF. In DNA form, the CDR3 reads TGTGCCAGCAGAAGACAGGGTGGCTCTGGAAACACCATATATTTT.

This rearrangement joins TRBV12-3 or TRBV12-4 to TRBJ2-3, with 13 bases lining up with TRBD2. The CDR3 extends over 15 amino acids. Unmatched junction bases numbered 2, after V lost 2 bases and J lost 6 bases. CDR3 sequence (DNA): TGTGCCAGCAGTTTAACTAGCGGGAGGGCCGATACGCAGTATTTT. This encodes CASSLTSGRADTQYF.